The present T cell receptor beta chain was sequenced within a study of T cell responses to AZD1222 COVID-19 vaccine (TCRdb year 2021). Describing the broader study: TCR sequencing covered 233 trial participants: roughly 200 given two doses of AZD1222 and about 26 given two doses of MenACWY control vaccine. Trial participants were enrolled by age into subgroups of 18-55, 56-69 and 70-plus years, and roughly 160, 29 and 62 TCR-sequenced participants, respectively, were included in these subgroups.

Broader findings and caveats from the paper: CD4 TCRs associated with the vaccine covered the entire spike protein, and the dominant responses were in regions 160-218 and 743-854. After two AZD1222 doses, spike-specific TCR breadth and depth were significantly higher than at day 0 and than in MenACWY recipients. Conclusions about previously exposed vaccinees were limited because only a handful of AZD1222 recipients were SARS-CoV-2 seropositive at baseline. Reportedly, close to half of the unique spike-specific TCRs recognized epitopes lying outside the regions that are mutated in the B.1.351 and B.1.1.7 variants. In the small 56-69-year group, the increase in depth fell short of significance, most likely because of low power. Participants were mostly white British and included more females than males, and it was suggested by the authors that clonal diversity may have been underestimated. No day 14 peak-response samples were available, so repertoires were characterized only after the peak T cell response.

With regard to this clone: What antigen it recognizes has not been identified. Nothing much larger sits one base from this clone, and base qualities are not available.

V and J lose 2 bases and 2 bases, and a span of 13 bases separates them. Spanning cysteine to phenylalanine, the CDR3 consists of 15 amino acids. The sequence is cut down to CDR3 DNA, 45 bases in frame from base 1. CDR1 LGHDT and CDR2 YNNKEL were looked up in the germline V gene (reference sequence). The label giving this sample's time point can be read as: about 28 days (+/-7) after the second vaccine dose. AZD1222 recipients with second doses at about 4 weeks or about 12 weeks were pooled, because spike-specific TCR depth and breadth did not differ between schedules. Vaccinee samples were obtained from the UK trials COV001 and COV002, which included a single-blind randomized controlled phase 2/3 trial of AZD1222 (ChAdOx1 nCoV-19) in healthy adults. For TCRbeta chain sequencing, PBMC samples were collected from trial participants at day 0 and at day 28 after the second dose. The CDR3 regions of human TCRbeta chains were analyzed by immunosequencing. On the authors' methods: Repertoire TCRs were matched against a reference library of SARS-CoV-2-specific TCRs generated with the MIRA antigen-specificity platform. Breadth meant the fraction of unique TCRs that were SARS-CoV-2-associated, whereas depth meant the fraction of total T cells that were SARS-CoV-2-associated. Using the MIRA data, each spike-specific TCR was mapped to the spike region that the TCR reacts to and placed in a CD4 or CD8 class. Log10-transformed breadth and depth values were compared by one-way ANOVA with Sidak's multiple comparisons tests. TCRdb limited this immuneACCESS table to in-frame rearrangements with V and J called. A share of clones is missing; checked studies link under half to unresolved V genes, and the rest is unexplained. V and J calls and clone size are given by that table; D and trimming were obtained from the DNA. Across this sample there are about 120,000 clones, with 75% to 90% seen only once. Just over 2.5% of the sample is in the top ten clones.

The sequencing used peripheral blood, collected 28 days after the second AZD1222 dose. The sequence joins TRBV3-1 (or the pseudogene TRBV3-2) to TRBJ2-7; the D gene is not confidently resolved. This TCR was recovered from an adult who received the AZD1222 COVID-19 vaccine. Here is the DNA: TGTGCCAGCAGCCAATTGCGACTCGTTACCTACGAGCAGTACTTC. Translated, it reads CASSQLRLVTYEQYF.